The present T cell receptor beta chain was sequenced within a study of neurological immune-mediated disorders. This clonotype was seen many times. Its antigen remains unknown. The CDR3 has 14 amino acids. From germline, CDR1 is SGHRS and CDR2 YFSETQ. J was trimmed by 0 bases and V by 4 bases; bases with no gene match: 4. Each CDR3 protein gets one entry after TCRdb re-called the 5' RACE reads with MiXCR. The sample holds tens of thousands of distinct CDR3 sequences, roughly 4.9% seen once. Study-wide results and caveats: HTLV-1-associated myelopathy ranked highest for TCR clonal expansion and multiple sclerosis lowest, beneath healthy controls.

The sequencing input was PBMCs. The chain has TRBV5-1 and TRBJ2-7; 7 positions match TRBD1. This sequence was found in a human donor with multiple sclerosis. The donor label of this sample is uncertain. DNA for the CDR3: TGCGCCAGCAGCAAGGGACAGAACTCCTACGAGCAGTACTTC. Translation gives CASSKGQNSYEQYF.